These T cell receptor beta chains were read from a single sample in a study of T cell responses to AZD1222 COVID-19 vaccine. Data came from immunoSEQ multiplex PCR; TCRdb stores just in-frame clones and leaves some out. The sample has about 130,000 clones, over 80% seen once. The sample was peripheral blood, taken on day 0 of AZD1222 vaccination. The receptors come from an adult in good health. Each CDR3 is given with its conserved first and last residue. The D gene is left open where the match is weak. Size tells how often a clone was seen (once, few, many) or the class of an expanded clone, and some rows leave it out.

j_call	v_call	d_call	clone_size	cdr3_aa	cdr3_nt
TRBJ1-2	TRBV6-5	TRBD1	-	CASSTRDRSNYGYTF	TGTGCCAGCAGTACCCGGGACAGGTCTAACTATGGCTACACCTTC
TRBJ2-7	TRBV28	-	-	CASILDSIYEQYF	TGTGCCAGCATCCTGGACAGTATTTACGAGCAGTACTTC
TRBJ1-1	TRBV7-9	-	-	CASSLLGEGTEAFF	TGTGCCAGCAGCTTACTCGGGGAGGGGACTGAAGCTTTCTTT
TRBJ1-5	TRBV7-9	-	-	CASSFTGEAQPQHF	TGTGCCAGCAGCTTCACGGGAGAAGCTCAGCCCCAGCATTTT
TRBJ1-2	TRBV29-1	-	-	CSAGVGGGYGYTF	TGCAGCGCTGGGGTAGGAGGGGGCTATGGCTACACCTTC
TRBJ2-5	TRBV10-3	-	-	CAISERQQETQYF	TGTGCCATCAGTGAACGACAGCAAGAGACCCAGTACTTC
TRBJ1-2	TRBV29-1	-	-	CSVGVRAHGYTF	TGCAGCGTTGGGGTTAGGGCTCATGGCTACACCTTC
TRBJ1-1	TRBV19	TRBD1	-	CASSPWDRRNTEAFF	TGTGCCAGTAGTCCGTGGGACAGGAGGAACACTGAAGCTTTCTTT
TRBJ1-2	TRBV28	-	-	CASSLDRLYGYTF	TGTGCCAGCAGCCTCGACAGACTCTATGGCTACACCTTC
TRBJ1-6	TRBV7-2	-	-	CASSLANSPLHF	TGTGCCAGCAGCCTGGCTAATTCACCCCTCCACTTT
TRBJ1-5	TRBV28	-	-	CASSSASGSNQPQHF	TGTGCCAGCAGTAGCGCTTCGGGATCCAATCAGCCCCAGCATTTT
TRBJ1-2	TRBV2	-	-	CASTPGTRTLGYTF	TGTGCCAGCACTCCCGGGACCCGGACTCTGGGCTACACCTTC
TRBJ1-2	TRBV6-5	-	-	CASSYSTGGVGGYTF	TGTGCCAGCAGTTACTCGACAGGAGGGGTTGGAGGCTACACCTTC
TRBJ1-1	TRBV14	-	-	CASSQDPSGDGFF	TGTGCCAGCAGCCAAGATCCAAGCGGGGATGGCTTCTTT
TRBJ1-2	TRBV7-6	-	once	CASSLGQNYGYTF	TGTGCCAGCAGCTTAGGACAGAACTATGGCTACACCTTC
TRBJ1-1	TRBV7-8	-	-	CASSLNSGARNTEAFF	TGTGCCAGCAGCTTAAACAGCGGAGCACGCAACACTGAAGCTTTCTTT
TRBJ1-4	TRBV13	-	once	CASSFGLNSEKLFF	TGTGCCAGCAGCTTTGGACTTAATAGTGAAAAACTGTTTTTT
TRBJ1-4	TRBV6-4	-	once	CASSAGGGNEKLFF	TGTGCCAGCAGTGCAGGTGGCGGTAATGAAAAACTGTTTTTT
TRBJ2-5	TRBV5-1	-	-	CASSNTGEGETQYF	TGCGCCAGCAGCAATACAGGGGAGGGGGAGACCCAGTACTTC
TRBJ2-7	TRBV3-1/TRBV3-2	TRBD2	-	CASSDASASGYEQYF	TGTGCCAGCAGCGATGCCTCGGCTAGCGGCTACGAGCAGTACTTC
TRBJ1-4	TRBV7-9	-	-	CASSSPGTLNEKLFF	TGTGCCAGCAGCTCCCCGGGAACCCTTAATGAAAAACTGTTTTTT
TRBJ1-2	TRBV5-4	-	few	CASSLEADYGYTF	TGTGCCAGCAGCTTGGAGGCCGACTATGGCTACACCTTC
TRBJ1-1	TRBV11-2	TRBD1	-	CASSLRGRGRSEAFF	TGTGCCAGCAGCCTCAGGGGCAGGGGGCGGTCTGAAGCTTTCTTT
TRBJ2-1	TRBV19	TRBD2	-	CASSMTGGSYNEQFF	TGTGCCAGTAGTATGACGGGGGGCTCCTACAATGAGCAGTTCTTC
TRBJ1-2	TRBV9	TRBD1	-	CASSDRGLSYGYTF	TGTGCCAGCAGCGACAGGGGGTTATCATATGGCTACACCTTC
TRBJ1-5	TRBV3-1/TRBV3-2	TRBD1	-	CASSRGGLLEPQHF	TGTGCCAGCTCCAGGGGGGGTTTGTTGGAGCCCCAGCATTTT
TRBJ2-7	TRBV5-1	-	-	CASSSVLLGESSYEQYF	TGCGCCAGCAGCTCCGTCCTGCTGGGGGAGAGCTCCTACGAGCAGTACTTC
TRBJ1-6	TRBV7-2	-	-	CASSPAFGDSPLHF	TGTGCCAGCAGCCCCGCATTTGGAGATTCACCCCTCCACTTT
TRBJ1-1	TRBV10-3	TRBD1	-	CAISERSTGENTEAFF	TGTGCCATCAGTGAGCGATCGACAGGGGAGAACACTGAAGCTTTCTTT
TRBJ1-2	TRBV5-3	-	-	CARTSGGDGNFRRGYTF	TGTGCCAGAACCTCTGGTGGGGACGGCAACTTTCGTAGAGGCTACACCTTC
TRBJ2-7	TRBV6-2/TRBV6-3	-	-	CASSYSPGGTYEQYF	TGTGCCAGCAGTTACTCCCCCGGGGGCACCTACGAGCAGTACTTC
TRBJ1-1	TRBV10-3	-	-	CAISGQGNTEAFF	TGTGCCATCAGTGGCCAGGGGAACACTGAAGCTTTCTTT
TRBJ1-6	TRBV13	-	-	CASSLPWAPLHF	TGTGCCAGCAGCTTGCCCTGGGCGCCCCTCCACTTT
TRBJ1-2	TRBV18	-	-	CASSPPLRGYGYTF	TGTGCCAGCTCACCACCGCTTCGAGGGTATGGCTACACCTTC
TRBJ2-7	TRBV7-3	TRBD2	-	CASSLTSGNSYEQYF	TGTGCCAGCAGCTTAACTAGCGGGAACTCCTACGAGCAGTACTTC
TRBJ1-5	TRBV12-5	-	-	CASGALRSDSNQPQHF	TGTGCTAGTGGTGCCCTCAGATCGGATAGCAATCAGCCCCAGCATTTT
TRBJ2-1	TRBV6-5	-	-	CASRELSPDHEQFF	TGTGCCAGCAGAGAGTTATCACCCGACCATGAGCAGTTCTTC
TRBJ1-3	TRBV18	TRBD1	-	CASSQGQASGNTIYF	TGTGCCAGCTCACAAGGACAGGCGTCTGGAAACACCATATATTTT
TRBJ2-7	TRBV6-5	-	once	CASSQRRDNSYEQYF	TGTGCCAGCAGTCAAAGGAGGGATAACTCCTACGAGCAGTACTTC
TRBJ2-2	TRBV18	TRBD1	-	CASSPTLAGTGNPGELFF	TGTGCCAGCTCACCAACCTTAGCCGGGACAGGAAATCCCGGGGAGCTGTTTTTT
TRBJ1-1	TRBV9	-	once	CASSVSGGGLPGHTEAFF	TGTGCCAGCAGCGTATCCGGGGGGGGCCTACCCGGGCACACTGAAGCTTTCTTT